These T cell receptor beta chains were read from a single sample in a study of regulatory T cells in long-lasting Graves disease. TCRdb re-analysed the multiplex PCR reads in MiXCR, keeping a single row per CDR3 protein. The sample has some 500,000 distinct CDR3 sequences, around an eighth seen once; the top ten hold 10%. The same data also contributed to another study, on T cells in Graves' hyperthyroidism and ophthalmopathy.

The sample in question was peripheral blood mononuclear cells (PBMCs), obtained at new diagnosis, from a patient treated with antithyroid drugs. The source of these receptors is a man in his thirties or forties with Graves disease. Each CDR3 is given with its conserved first and last residue. Each record gives: V gene, D gene, clone size, J gene, CDR3 length, CDR3 DNA, CDR3 protein. A D gene is named only where the DNA matches it firmly. Clone size is not always given. Where it is, it says once, few, many or a class for expanded clones.

v_gene: TRBV5-1; d_gene: TRBD2; abundance: many; j_gene: TRBJ2-7; len: 14; CDR3nt: TGCGCCAGCAGTTGGACTAGCGAGACCTACGAGCAGTACTTC; CDR3aa: CASSWTSETYEQYF
v_gene: TRBV7-9; d_gene: TRBD2; abundance: few; j_gene: TRBJ2-1; len: 16; CDR3nt: TGTGCCAGCAGCTTTGCCTTGCGGGAGGGCCGGAATGAGCAGTTCTTC; CDR3aa: CASSFALREGRNEQFF
v_gene: TRBV19; d_gene: TRBD1; abundance: many; j_gene: TRBJ1-5; len: 14; CDR3nt: TGTGCCAGGAAAAAAGGGGGCGGCAATCAGCCCCAGCATTTT; CDR3aa: CARKKGGGNQPQHF
v_gene: TRBV20-1; d_gene: NA; abundance: many; j_gene: TRBJ2-7; len: 12; CDR3nt: TGCAGTGCTAGCGACCTAGCCGACGAGCAGTACTTC; CDR3aa: CSASDLADEQYF
v_gene: TRBV6-1; d_gene: TRBD1; abundance: NA; j_gene: TRBJ1-2; len: 14; CDR3nt: TGTGCCAGCAGCCGACAGGGGCGAGGCTATGGCTACACCTTC; CDR3aa: CASSRQGRGYGYTF
v_gene: TRBV11-2; d_gene: NA; abundance: many; j_gene: TRBJ2-3; len: 14; CDR3nt: TGTGCCAGCAGCGGCCGAGCCAACACAGATACGCAGTATTTT; CDR3aa: CASSGRANTDTQYF
v_gene: TRBV19; d_gene: NA; abundance: few; j_gene: TRBJ2-3; len: 11; CDR3nt: TGTGCCAGTAGTATTGAGGATACGCAGTATTTT; CDR3aa: CASSIEDTQYF
v_gene: TRBV14; d_gene: TRBD2; abundance: many; j_gene: TRBJ2-1; len: 15; CDR3nt: TGTGCCAGCAGTCCACTAGCGGGAGTATGGAATGAGCAGTTCTTC; CDR3aa: CASSPLAGVWNEQFF
v_gene: TRBV19; d_gene: TRBD1; abundance: NA; j_gene: TRBJ2-1; len: 16; CDR3nt: TGTGCCAGTAGTGTGGGACAGACGAGCTCCTACAATGAGCAGTTCTTC; CDR3aa: CASSVGQTSSYNEQFF
v_gene: TRBV4-1; d_gene: TRBD1; abundance: few; j_gene: TRBJ2-5; len: 15; CDR3nt: TGCGCCAGCAGCCAAGTATTCGAGGGGGCGAAGACCCAGTACTTC; CDR3aa: CASSQVFEGAKTQYF
v_gene: TRBV6-1; d_gene: NA; abundance: many; j_gene: TRBJ1-2; len: 12; CDR3nt: TGTGCCAGCAGAACGGGCAGTAGTGGCTACACCTTC; CDR3aa: CASRTGSSGYTF
v_gene: TRBV3-1; d_gene: NA; abundance: many; j_gene: TRBJ2-7; len: 15; CDR3nt: TGTGCCAGCAGCCAAGAAGGCGCGGGCGGTTATAAGCAGTACTTC; CDR3aa: CASSQEGAGGYKQYF
v_gene: TRBV5-1; d_gene: TRBD2; abundance: many; j_gene: TRBJ2-3; len: 17; CDR3nt: TGCGCCAGCAGCCCCGGACTAGCGGGAGGAGACGGAGATACGCAGTATTTT; CDR3aa: CASSPGLAGGDGDTQYF
v_gene: TRBV27; d_gene: NA; abundance: many; j_gene: TRBJ1-3; len: 14; CDR3nt: TGTGCCAGCAGTTTAGGTGGTTCTGGAAACACCATATATTTT; CDR3aa: CASSLGGSGNTIYF
v_gene: TRBV10-2; d_gene: NA; abundance: few; j_gene: TRBJ1-2; len: 15; CDR3nt: TGCGCCAGCAGTGAGTCGGTGACGGGTACCGATGGCTACACCTTC; CDR3aa: CASSESVTGTDGYTF
v_gene: TRBV7-6; d_gene: TRBD2; abundance: NA; j_gene: TRBJ2-3; len: 17; CDR3nt: TGTGCCAGCAGCCCCGATGTATATAGCGGGACCCTTGGGACGCAGTATTTT; CDR3aa: CASSPDVYSGTLGTQYF
v_gene: TRBV24-1; d_gene: NA; abundance: few; j_gene: TRBJ2-2; len: 15; CDR3nt: TGTGCCACCAGTGATTGGAGCGGGAACACCGGGGAGCTGTTTTTT; CDR3aa: CATSDWSGNTGELFF
v_gene: TRBV2; d_gene: TRBD2; abundance: many; j_gene: TRBJ2-1; len: 16; CDR3nt: TGTGCCAGCAGTGAAGCGCTGGGCGGGAGGTGGAACGAGCAGTTCTTC; CDR3aa: CASSEALGGRWNEQFF
v_gene: TRBV2; d_gene: TRBD2; abundance: many; j_gene: TRBJ2-3; len: 16; CDR3nt: TGTGCCAGCAGTCCCACTAGCGGGAGCTGGAAAGATACGCAGTATTTT; CDR3aa: CASSPTSGSWKDTQYF
v_gene: TRBV27; d_gene: TRBD1; abundance: many; j_gene: TRBJ1-5; len: 15; CDR3nt: TGTGCCAGCAGTCTACTCGGACAGGGAAATCAGCCCCAGCATTTT; CDR3aa: CASSLLGQGNQPQHF
v_gene: TRBV4-1; d_gene: TRBD2; abundance: NA; j_gene: TRBJ2-7; len: 16; CDR3nt: TGCGCCAGCAGCCAAGGGGGTGGGAGGGCCAGATACGAGCAGTACTTC; CDR3aa: CASSQGGGRARYEQYF
v_gene: TRBV7-2; d_gene: NA; abundance: many; j_gene: TRBJ2-1; len: 13; CDR3nt: TGTGCCAGCAGCTCTTCCCCCACGGGCGAGCAGTTCTTC; CDR3aa: CASSSSPTGEQFF
v_gene: TRBV20-1; d_gene: TRBD1; abundance: NA; j_gene: TRBJ1-6; len: 14; CDR3nt: TGCAGTGCGCCCCGGGACAGGGGTGATTCACCCCTCCACTTT; CDR3aa: CSAPRDRGDSPLHF
v_gene: TRBV29-1; d_gene: NA; abundance: few; j_gene: TRBJ2-1; len: 14; CDR3nt: TGCAGCGTTCAAGGGAGGGGGGACTACAATGAGCAGTTCTTC; CDR3aa: CSVQGRGDYNEQFF
v_gene: TRBV29-1; d_gene: NA; abundance: many; j_gene: TRBJ2-5; len: 10; CDR3nt: TGCAGCGTTAGGTCTTCTACCCAGTACTTC; CDR3aa: CSVRSSTQYF
v_gene: TRBV24-1; d_gene: NA; abundance: many; j_gene: TRBJ2-3; len: 19; CDR3nt: TGTGCCACCAGTGATTTCCCCCGCAGGGTAGGATCACACGGAGATACGCAGTATTTT; CDR3aa: CATSDFPRRVGSHGDTQYF
v_gene: TRBV12-5; d_gene: NA; abundance: many; j_gene: TRBJ2-7; len: 16; CDR3nt: TGTGCTAGTGGTTTGGTGGTTAGCGGAGGAACCTACGAGCAGTACTTC; CDR3aa: CASGLVVSGGTYEQYF
v_gene: TRBV4-1; d_gene: NA; abundance: NA; j_gene: TRBJ2-7; len: 15; CDR3nt: TGCGCCAGCAGCCAACTAGGGGCAATTACGGACGAGCAGTACTTC; CDR3aa: CASSQLGAITDEQYF
v_gene: TRBV6-2/TRBV6-3; d_gene: NA; abundance: few; j_gene: TRBJ1-1; len: 15; CDR3nt: TGTGCCACCAGAAGGAAGGGGGTACTACAGGGTGCAGCTTTCTTT; CDR3aa: CATRRKGVLQGAAFF
v_gene: TRBV30; d_gene: TRBD2; abundance: many; j_gene: TRBJ2-1; len: 15; CDR3nt: TGTGCCTCGGACGGGGCTAGCGGGAGGGCAAATGAGCAGTTCTTC; CDR3aa: CASDGASGRANEQFF
v_gene: TRBV6-5; d_gene: NA; abundance: many; j_gene: TRBJ1-1; len: 17; CDR3nt: TGTGCCAGCAGTTACTCGATACCAAGACAGCCGAACACTGAAGCTTTCTTT; CDR3aa: CASSYSIPRQPNTEAFF
v_gene: TRBV7-3; d_gene: TRBD2; abundance: NA; j_gene: TRBJ2-1; len: 14; CDR3nt: TGTGCCAGCAGCTTAGGCGGGAGTAATCTTGAGCAGTTCTTC; CDR3aa: CASSLGGSNLEQFF
v_gene: TRBV5-5; d_gene: TRBD1; abundance: once; j_gene: TRBJ2-1; len: 15; CDR3nt: TGTGCCAGCAGCTTTGAGGGACAGGGAAAAAATGAGCAGTTCTTC; CDR3aa: CASSFEGQGKNEQFF
v_gene: TRBV5-6; d_gene: NA; abundance: many; j_gene: TRBJ2-3; len: 15; CDR3nt: TGTGCCAGCAGCTTGGCATCGCTAGTGCAAGATACGCAGTATTTT; CDR3aa: CASSLASLVQDTQYF
v_gene: TRBV11-2; d_gene: TRBD2; abundance: many; j_gene: TRBJ2-5; len: 15; CDR3nt: TGTGCCAGCAGCCCCATAGCGGGAGGGAGGGAGACCCAGTACTTC; CDR3aa: CASSPIAGGRETQYF
v_gene: TRBV25-1; d_gene: NA; abundance: few; j_gene: TRBJ2-7; len: 14; CDR3nt: TGTGCCAGCAGGGAGTCGGGAACCCCCTACGAGCAGTACTTC; CDR3aa: CASRESGTPYEQYF
v_gene: TRBV5-1; d_gene: NA; abundance: NA; j_gene: TRBJ2-2; len: 15; CDR3nt: TGCGCCAGCAGCTTGGAACTTGAGGGGCCCGGGGAGCTGTTTTTT; CDR3aa: CASSLELEGPGELFF
v_gene: TRBV2; d_gene: TRBD2; abundance: NA; j_gene: TRBJ2-3; len: 16; CDR3nt: TGTGCCAGCAGTAACGGTTTAGCGGGAGGGACAGATACGCAGTATTTT; CDR3aa: CASSNGLAGGTDTQYF
v_gene: TRBV19; d_gene: NA; abundance: NA; j_gene: TRBJ2-3; len: 16; CDR3nt: TGTGCCAGTAGTATAGTTTCGAGGTCCTACACAGATACGCAGTATTTT; CDR3aa: CASSIVSRSYTDTQYF
v_gene: TRBV12-3/TRBV12-4; d_gene: NA; abundance: many; j_gene: TRBJ2-7; len: 15; CDR3nt: TGTGCCAGCAGTGGGGGGTGGGCGCGGTTACGGGAGCAGTACTTC; CDR3aa: CASSGGWARLREQYF
v_gene: TRBV9; d_gene: NA; abundance: NA; j_gene: TRBJ2-2; len: 15; CDR3nt: TGTGCCAGCAGCCCTCTGGGCCCAGGGGTCGGGGAGCTGTTTTTT; CDR3aa: CASSPLGPGVGELFF
v_gene: TRBV6-2/TRBV6-3; d_gene: NA; abundance: NA; j_gene: TRBJ1-5; len: 13; CDR3nt: TGTGCCAGCAGTTACGCCCGGAATCAGCCCCAGCATTTT; CDR3aa: CASSYARNQPQHF
v_gene: TRBV11-1; d_gene: NA; abundance: many; j_gene: TRBJ1-1; len: 13; CDR3nt: TGTGCCAGCAGCGGTAATATGAACACTGAAGCTTTCTTT; CDR3aa: CASSGNMNTEAFF
v_gene: TRBV11-2; d_gene: TRBD2; abundance: many; j_gene: TRBJ2-7; len: 17; CDR3nt: TGTGCCAGCAGCTTAGGGGCGGCGGGAGCCGATTCCTACGAGCAGTACTTC; CDR3aa: CASSLGAAGADSYEQYF
v_gene: TRBV10-3; d_gene: NA; abundance: once; j_gene: TRBJ2-1; len: 14; CDR3nt: TGTGCCTTAGATGTCGGGGATCTATCGCGGGAGCAGTTCTTC; CDR3aa: CALDVGDLSREQFF
v_gene: TRBV2; d_gene: TRBD2; abundance: many; j_gene: TRBJ2-7; len: 13; CDR3nt: TGTGCCAGCAGTGAATGGACTAGCTACGAGCAGTACTTC; CDR3aa: CASSEWTSYEQYF
v_gene: TRBV24-1; d_gene: NA; abundance: many; j_gene: TRBJ1-4; len: 16; CDR3nt: TGTGCCACCAGTGGGTCCCAGGAATCTTCTAATGAAAAACTGTTTTTT; CDR3aa: CATSGSQESSNEKLFF
v_gene: TRBV12-3/TRBV12-4; d_gene: TRBD2; abundance: many; j_gene: TRBJ2-1; len: 14; CDR3nt: TGTGCCAGCAGAGGACTAGCGGGAGTGGGTGAGCAGTTCTTC; CDR3aa: CASRGLAGVGEQFF
v_gene: TRBV29-1; d_gene: NA; abundance: NA; j_gene: TRBJ2-1; len: 14; CDR3nt: TGCAGCGTTGAAAAGGACACCTCCTACAATGAGCAGTTCTTC; CDR3aa: CSVEKDTSYNEQFF
v_gene: TRBV20-1; d_gene: NA; abundance: few; j_gene: TRBJ2-7; len: 12; CDR3nt: TGCAGTGCTCAGGGGTTCCCCTACGAGCAGTACTTC; CDR3aa: CSAQGFPYEQYF
v_gene: TRBV19; d_gene: NA; abundance: many; j_gene: TRBJ2-2; len: 13; CDR3nt: TGTGCCAGTCCTGACACGAACACCGGGGAGCTGTTTTTT; CDR3aa: CASPDTNTGELFF
v_gene: TRBV5-1; d_gene: TRBD2; abundance: many; j_gene: TRBJ2-1; len: 17; CDR3nt: TGCGCCAGCAGCGCGACTAGCGGGAGGGCCCCTTACAATGAGCAGTTCTTC; CDR3aa: CASSATSGRAPYNEQFF
v_gene: TRBV12-3/TRBV12-4; d_gene: NA; abundance: NA; j_gene: TRBJ2-7; len: 13; CDR3nt: TGTGCCAGCAGTTTTAAGGGGGGCTACGAGCAGTACTTC; CDR3aa: CASSFKGGYEQYF